The rows below give T cell receptor beta chains drawn from one sample of a study of cytomegalovirus exposure and HLA in healthy donors. Produced via immunoSEQ multiplex PCR; TCRdb's table is partial and in-frame only. Among fewer than 140,000 clones, about 81% were seen once, and the ten largest hold around 2.6%. Input material: PBMCs. These receptors originate from a male donor in good health and CMV-seropositive. Each CDR3 is given with its conserved first and last residue. The order of the fields is J gene, clone size, V gene, D gene, CDR3 protein, CDR3 DNA. A D gene is named only where the DNA matches it firmly. A row's size may be missing; if present it is once, few, many or a size class.

>TRBJ2-7|-|TRBV18|TRBD2
CASSPPGLAGESYEQYF
TGTGCCAGCTCACCACCGGGCCTAGCGGGAGAGTCCTACGAGCAGTACTTC
>TRBJ2-7|-|TRBV29-1|TRBD1
CSVEDPDRGGNEQYF
TGCAGCGTTGAAGATCCAGACCGAGGGGGCAACGAGCAGTACTTC
>TRBJ2-7|-|TRBV6-5|TRBD2
CASRRKAGSSYEQYF
TGTGCCAGCAGGAGGAAAGCGGGGAGCTCCTACGAGCAGTACTTC
>TRBJ2-1|-|TRBV29-1|TRBD1
CSADRESYNEQFF
TGCAGCGCCGACAGGGAATCCTACAATGAGCAGTTCTTC
>TRBJ2-6|-|TRBV6-5|-
CASGAPGANVLPF
TGTGCCAGCGGGGCTCCTGGGGCCAACGTCCTGCCTTTC
>TRBJ2-3|-|TRBV20-1|-
CSAGTLDTQYF
TGCAGTGCTGGGACTCTAGATACGCAGTATTTT
>TRBJ1-5|-|TRBV29-1|TRBD1
CSAQGQPNQPQHF
TGCAGCGCTCAGGGACAGCCCAATCAGCCCCAGCATTTT
>TRBJ1-1|-|TRBV28|-
CASSFGQEAFF
TGTGCCAGCAGTTTTGGACAGGAAGCTTTCTTT
>TRBJ2-5|-|TRBV27|TRBD2
CASSLGVGLAGQETQYF
TGTGCCAGCAGTTTGGGTGTGGGCCTAGCGGGCCAAGAGACCCAGTACTTC
>TRBJ2-5|-|TRBV7-2|TRBD2
CASRPGGGGQQETQYF
TGTGCCAGCAGGCCGGGAGGCGGCGGGCAACAAGAGACCCAGTACTTC
>TRBJ2-1|-|TRBV9|-
CASSVHGTQQFF
TGTGCCAGCAGCGTCCATGGGACTCAGCAGTTCTTC
>TRBJ2-5|-|TRBV7-2|-
CASSLQSWEYQETQYF
TGTGCCAGCAGCCTACAGTCTTGGGAGTACCAAGAGACCCAGTACTTC
>TRBJ1-5|-|TRBV6-1|TRBD1
CASGGTGNQPQHF
TGTGCCAGCGGGGGGACAGGCAATCAGCCCCAGCATTTT
>TRBJ2-5|-|TRBV7-6|-
CASSLAGWRDQETQYF
TGTGCCAGCAGCTTAGCTGGGTGGAGGGATCAAGAGACCCAGTACTTC
>TRBJ2-7|-|TRBV7-9|TRBD2
CASSLEGLAGSYEQYF
TGTGCCAGCAGCCTAGAGGGACTAGCGGGTAGCTACGAGCAGTACTTC
>TRBJ2-7|-|TRBV9|TRBD2
CASSVGGSVYEQYF
TGTGCCAGCAGCGTGGGGGGGAGTGTCTACGAGCAGTACTTC
>TRBJ2-2|few|TRBV6-5|-
CASSYSQGHGELFF
TGTGCCAGCAGTTACTCTCAGGGCCATGGGGAGCTGTTTTTT
>TRBJ1-5|-|TRBV6-1|-
CASSSEVTFNQPQHF
TGTGCCAGCAGTTCTGAAGTTACTTTCAATCAGCCCCAGCATTTT
>TRBJ2-7|-|TRBV27|TRBD2
CASSPLGLAGEKNEQYF
TGTGCCAGCAGTCCTTTGGGACTAGCGGGAGAGAAGAACGAGCAGTACTTC
>TRBJ2-6|-|TRBV19|-
CASSRDGGSGANVLTF
TGTGCCAGTAGTAGGGATGGAGGCTCTGGGGCCAACGTCCTGACTTTC
>TRBJ2-7|-|TRBV27|TRBD1
CASSLGMGQGEEQYF
TGTGCCAGCAGTTTAGGGATGGGACAGGGCGAGGAGCAGTACTTC
>TRBJ1-1|-|TRBV13|-
CASSLPGGTEAFF
TGTGCCAGCAGCTTACCGGGGGGCACTGAAGCTTTCTTT
>TRBJ2-7|-|TRBV7-2|TRBD2
CASSPGMAGGLSYEQYF
TGTGCCAGCAGCCCTGGCATGGCGGGGGGCCTCTCCTACGAGCAGTACTTC
>TRBJ1-3|few|TRBV4-3|-
CASSQGQGYSGNTIYF
TGCGCCAGCAGCCAAGGGCAGGGATACTCTGGAAACACCATATATTTT
>TRBJ1-1|-|TRBV10-1|-
CASIRAAEAFF
TGCGCCAGCATCAGGGCCGCGGAAGCTTTCTTT
>TRBJ1-2|few|TRBV20-1|-
CSAPTGNGYTF
TGCAGTGCCCCCACAGGGAATGGCTACACCTTC
>TRBJ2-7|-|TRBV5-1|TRBD2
CASSTLAGGGEQYF
TGCGCCAGCAGCACCTTAGCGGGGGGTGGGGAGCAGTACTTC
>TRBJ1-1|-|TRBV6-1|TRBD1
CASRGQPNTEAFF
TGTGCCAGCAGGGGACAGCCTAACACTGAAGCTTTCTTT
>TRBJ2-5|-|TRBV6-6|-
CASSYGSQETQYF
TGTGCCAGCAGTTACGGGAGTCAAGAGACCCAGTACTTC
>TRBJ2-3|-|TRBV4-3|TRBD2
CASSQDLGASGPGTQYF
TGCGCCAGCAGCCAAGACCTGGGGGCTAGCGGGCCGGGTACGCAGTATTTT
>TRBJ2-7|-|TRBV6-4|-
CASLQGHEQYF
TGTGCCAGTTTACAGGGCCACGAGCAGTACTTC
>TRBJ2-5|-|TRBV12-5|TRBD1
CASGSGTGESETQYF
TGTGCTAGTGGTTCCGGGACAGGGGAGTCAGAGACCCAGTACTTC
>TRBJ1-5|-|TRBV5-8|-
CASSWWGDSNQPQHF
TGTGCCAGCAGCTGGTGGGGAGATAGCAATCAGCCCCAGCATTTT
>TRBJ2-4|-|TRBV19|TRBD1
CASSIITGTENIQYF
TGTGCCAGTAGTATTATTACAGGGACAGAAAACATTCAGTACTTC
>TRBJ2-1|-|TRBV5-1|-
CASSFGGSYNEQFF
TGCGCCAGCAGCTTTGGAGGCTCCTACAATGAGCAGTTCTTC
>TRBJ2-5|-|TRBV4-3|TRBD2
CASSQGMKRGSQETQYF
TGCGCCAGCAGCCAAGGTATGAAGCGGGGGTCGCAAGAGACCCAGTACTTC